This record covers a single TCR beta chain. This clonotype occurred a few times. What this receptor recognizes is not known. An end of the junction does not agree with germline; a read error may underlie this. These data come from a study of T cells in Graves' hyperthyroidism and ophthalmopathy (dated by TCRdb to about 2019). At the level of the whole study: Peripheral blood samples were taken at initial diagnosis, before any treatment was given. A discovery cohort of about a hundred patients, roughly 43 with Graves' ophthalmopathy and about 58 with stable Graves' hyperthyroidism, was used to find distinguishing TCR V-J signatures. An independent validation cohort of about 19 hyperthyroidism patients and about 16 patients who later progressed to ophthalmopathy tested prospective prediction of ophthalmopathy. The paper reports TCR Vbeta CDR3 sequencing of roughly 140 peripheral blood samples: approximately 43 ophthalmopathy, 70 to 85 hyperthyroidism and around 17 progressor patients. In addition, the study compared T-cell repertoires in thyroid tissue and in blood from several Graves' hyperthyroidism patients. The roughly 100 discovery patients were randomly divided into training and test sets at a 7:3 ratio. Once sampling was done, hyperthyroidism patients were given methimazole at a starting dose of 30 mg daily, whereas ophthalmopathy patients were given high-dose intravenous methylprednisolone.

The paper's findings and limits, for the study overall: In validation, the model predicted progression to ophthalmopathy with 60% to 71% sensitivity and around 72% specificity, a median of 6.5 months before onset. Ophthalmopathy was separated from stable hyperthyroidism by a 13 V-J signature model, with around 90% sensitivity and 81% to 83% specificity obtained in cross-validation and 80%/75% obtained in testing. Blood samples also contained most of the expanded thyroid clonotypes (frequency above 0.001), which suggests that blood repertoires may reflect thyroid immune responses. Sample size was not statistically predetermined, and investigators were not blinded to group allocation.

Counted from cysteine to phenylalanine, this CDR3 has 17 amino acids. The sequence is cut down to CDR3 DNA, 51 bases in frame from base 1. From the germline V gene, CDR1 is SNHLY and CDR2 is FYNNEI. Hyperthyroidism patients were aged 18 to 65 years and newly diagnosed, with disease duration of less than 2 months. Patients with uncontrolled infections, other autoimmune diseases, pregnancy or lactation were excluded. Clinical symptoms, serum thyroxine and TRAb, thyroid ultrasound, and orbital computed tomography formed the basis for the diagnoses. Blood from progressor patients was drawn when they were first diagnosed with hyperthyroidism, before any ophthalmopathy symptoms appeared. Ficoll-Paque density gradient centrifugation was used to isolate PBMCs from about 10 ml of fresh peripheral blood. Patients classed as progressors first received a Graves' hyperthyroidism diagnosis and then went on to develop ophthalmopathy during follow-up. Trizol reagent was used to extract total RNA, and RNA quality was then checked on an Agilent 2100 Bioanalyzer.

The TCR beta CDR3 regions were amplified from RNA transcripts. The TCR CDR3 was subjected to a first round of RT-PCR using the HTBI primer set and the Qiagen OneStep RT-PCR kit. A second multiplex PCR round built the libraries, followed by size selection and purification. Libraries were sequenced paired-end with 100 bp reads on an Illumina HiSeq2000. For the original study's pipeline: SOAPnuke was used to process the raw data, throwing out any read that contained adapters or uncalled bases, had a mean Phred below 15, or lacked an exact constant-primer or identifier match. High-quality paired reads were merged using COPE v1.2.5, and each unique nucleotide sequence was defined as a clonotype. MiTCR v1.1 was used to align clonotypes to the IMGT TRBV, TRBD and TRBJ reference segments. Only V-J combinations with frequency above 0.0001, covering 99% to 99.2% of repertoires, were analysed. A TCS score was defined as the ratio of F50 (clonal expansion) to E x V (chaos), with BLOSUM62-based TCRdist applied between CDR3 peptides within each V-J. Welch's t-statistics and random forest reduced roughly 540 V-J features to 13, which were used in a naive Bayes classifier (R e1071). TCRdb trimmed public reads at Q25 via fastp, called clones via MiXCR and kept in-frame beta chains. CDR3 protein sequences are deduplicated, and each keeps its most common genes and DNA. None of the V and J calls come from the authors' own analysis; TCRdb made them. The sample contains under 300,000 distinct CDR3 sequences, 13% of them found a single time. Almost 8% of the sample belongs to the ten largest clones.

This sequence was found in a woman in her twenties or thirties with Graves' hyperthyroidism that later progressed to Graves' ophthalmopathy. The chain employs TRBV2 and TRBJ1-2, with TRBD1 identical over 8 junction bases. Sequencing input: blood. DNA sequence: TGTGCCAGCAGCGAAGAAGAACCTTCAGGGGGCCTCTATGGCTACACCTTC. Its amino acids are CASSEEEPSGGLYGYTF.